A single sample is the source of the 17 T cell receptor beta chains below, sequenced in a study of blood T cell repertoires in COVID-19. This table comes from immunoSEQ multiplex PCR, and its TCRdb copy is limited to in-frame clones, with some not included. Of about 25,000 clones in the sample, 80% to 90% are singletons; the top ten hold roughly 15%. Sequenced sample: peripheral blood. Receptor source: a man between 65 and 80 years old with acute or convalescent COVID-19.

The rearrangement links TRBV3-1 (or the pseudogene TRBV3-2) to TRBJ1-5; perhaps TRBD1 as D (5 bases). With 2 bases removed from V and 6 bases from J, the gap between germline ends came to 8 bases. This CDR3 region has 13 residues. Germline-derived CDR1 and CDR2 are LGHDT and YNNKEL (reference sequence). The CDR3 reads CASSQSGGQPQHF. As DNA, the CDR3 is TGTGCCAGCAGCCAATCGGGGGGTCAGCCCCAGCATTTT.

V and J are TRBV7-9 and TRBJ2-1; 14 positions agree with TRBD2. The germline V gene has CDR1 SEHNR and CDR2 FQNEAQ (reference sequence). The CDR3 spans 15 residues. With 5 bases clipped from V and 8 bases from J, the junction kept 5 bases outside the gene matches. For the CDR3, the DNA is TGTGCCAGCAGCCGACTAGCGGGAGGGCCGTATGAGCAGTTCTTC. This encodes CASSRLAGGPYEQFF.

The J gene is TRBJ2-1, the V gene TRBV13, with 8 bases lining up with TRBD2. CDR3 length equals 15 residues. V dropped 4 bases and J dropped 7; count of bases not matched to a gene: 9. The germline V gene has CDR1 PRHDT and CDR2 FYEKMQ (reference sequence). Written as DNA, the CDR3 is TGTGCCAGCAGCTCGGGACTAGTGGGCCGGAATGAGCAGTTCTTC. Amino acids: CASSSGLVGRNEQFF.

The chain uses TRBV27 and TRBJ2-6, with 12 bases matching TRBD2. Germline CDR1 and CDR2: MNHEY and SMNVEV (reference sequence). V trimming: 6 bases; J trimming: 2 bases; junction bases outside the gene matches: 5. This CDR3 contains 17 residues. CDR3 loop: CASRRLAGVAGANVLTF. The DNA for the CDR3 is TGTGCCAGCAGGAGACTAGCGGGAGTGGCTGGGGCCAACGTCCTGACTTTC.

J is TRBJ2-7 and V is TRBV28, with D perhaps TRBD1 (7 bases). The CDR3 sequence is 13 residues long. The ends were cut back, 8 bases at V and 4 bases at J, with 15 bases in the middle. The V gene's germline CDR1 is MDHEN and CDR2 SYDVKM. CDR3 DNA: TGTGCCAGCTATAAGACAGGGAGGTACGAGCAGTACTTC. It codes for CASYKTGRYEQYF.

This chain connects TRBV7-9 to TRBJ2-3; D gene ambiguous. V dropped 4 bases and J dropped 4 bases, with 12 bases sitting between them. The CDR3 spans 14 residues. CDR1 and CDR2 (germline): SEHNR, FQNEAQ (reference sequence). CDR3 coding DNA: TGTGCCAGCAGCTCCCTCGGCGCGGCAGATACGCAGTATTTT. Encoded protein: CASSSLGAADTQYF.

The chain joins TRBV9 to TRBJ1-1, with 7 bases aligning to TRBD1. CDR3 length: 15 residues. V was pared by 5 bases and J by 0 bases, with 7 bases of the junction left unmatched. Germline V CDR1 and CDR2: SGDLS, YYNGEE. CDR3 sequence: CASSSIDRVNTEAFF. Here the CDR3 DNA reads TGTGCCAGCAGTTCTATCGACAGGGTGAACACTGAAGCTTTCTTT.

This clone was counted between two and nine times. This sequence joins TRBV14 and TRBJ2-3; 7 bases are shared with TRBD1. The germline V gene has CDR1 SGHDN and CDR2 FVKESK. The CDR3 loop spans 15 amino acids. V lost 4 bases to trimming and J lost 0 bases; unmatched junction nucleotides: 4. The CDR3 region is CASSPHRGSTDTQYF. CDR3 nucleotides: TGTGCCAGCAGCCCACACAGGGGTAGCACAGATACGCAGTATTTT.

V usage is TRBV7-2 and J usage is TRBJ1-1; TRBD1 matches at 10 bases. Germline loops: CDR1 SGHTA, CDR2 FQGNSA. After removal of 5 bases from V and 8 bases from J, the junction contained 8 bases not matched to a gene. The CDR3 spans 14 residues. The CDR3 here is CASSRDRGIGEAFF. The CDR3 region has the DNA TGTGCCAGCAGCAGGGACAGGGGAATAGGGGAAGCTTTCTTT.

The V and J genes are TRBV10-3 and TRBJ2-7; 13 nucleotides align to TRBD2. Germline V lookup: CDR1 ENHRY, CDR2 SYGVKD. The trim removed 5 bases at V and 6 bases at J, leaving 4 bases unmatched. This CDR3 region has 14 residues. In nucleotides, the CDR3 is TGTGCCATCAGTTGGACTAGCGGGAGCAGCGAGCAGTACTTC. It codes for CAISWTSGSSEQYF.

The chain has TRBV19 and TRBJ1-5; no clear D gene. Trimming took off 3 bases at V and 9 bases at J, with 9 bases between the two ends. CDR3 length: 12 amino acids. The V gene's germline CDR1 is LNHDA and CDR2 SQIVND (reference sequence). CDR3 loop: CASSILGGPQHF. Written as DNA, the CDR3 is TGTGCCAGTAGTATTTTGGGAGGGCCCCAGCATTTT.

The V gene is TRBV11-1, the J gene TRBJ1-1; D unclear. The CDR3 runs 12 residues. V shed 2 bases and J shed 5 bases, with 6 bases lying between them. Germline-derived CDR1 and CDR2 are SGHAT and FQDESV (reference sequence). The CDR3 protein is CASSLYRTEAFF. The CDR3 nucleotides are TGTGCCAGCAGCTTATATCGGACTGAAGCTTTCTTT.

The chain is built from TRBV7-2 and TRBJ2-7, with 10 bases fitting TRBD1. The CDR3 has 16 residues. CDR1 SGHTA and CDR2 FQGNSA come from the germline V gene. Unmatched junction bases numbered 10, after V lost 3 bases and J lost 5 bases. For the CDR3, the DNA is TGTGCCAGCAGCTTGGTGTACGGGACAGGGGAAAACGAGCAGTACTTC. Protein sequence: CASSLVYGTGENEQYF.

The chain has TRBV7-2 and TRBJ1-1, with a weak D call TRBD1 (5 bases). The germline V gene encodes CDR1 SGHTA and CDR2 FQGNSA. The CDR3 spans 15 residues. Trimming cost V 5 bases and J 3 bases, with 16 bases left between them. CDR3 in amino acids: CASSPSTGVDTEAFF. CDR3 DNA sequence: TGTGCCAGCAGCCCGAGCACGGGGGTAGACACTGAAGCTTTCTTT.

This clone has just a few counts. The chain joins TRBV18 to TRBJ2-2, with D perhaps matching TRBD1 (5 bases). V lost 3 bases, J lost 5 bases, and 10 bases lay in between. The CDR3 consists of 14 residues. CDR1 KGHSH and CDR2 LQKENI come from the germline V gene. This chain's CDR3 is CASSPPGRTGELFF. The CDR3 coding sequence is TGTGCCAGCTCACCGCCAGGGCGGACCGGGGAGCTGTTTTTT. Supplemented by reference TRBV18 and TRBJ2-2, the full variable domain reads NAGVMQNPRHLVRRRGQEARLRCSPMKGHSHVYWYRQLPEEGLKFMVYLQKENIIDESGMPKERFSAEFPKEGPSILRIQQVVRGDSAAYFCASSPPGRTGELFFGEGSRLTVL.

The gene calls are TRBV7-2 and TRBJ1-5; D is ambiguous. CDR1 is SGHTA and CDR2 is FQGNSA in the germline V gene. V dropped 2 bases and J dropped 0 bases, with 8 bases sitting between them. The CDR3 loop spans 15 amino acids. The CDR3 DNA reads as TGTGCCAGCAGCTTAACAAGTCATAGCAATCAGCCCCAGCATTTT. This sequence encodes CASSLTSHSNQPQHF.

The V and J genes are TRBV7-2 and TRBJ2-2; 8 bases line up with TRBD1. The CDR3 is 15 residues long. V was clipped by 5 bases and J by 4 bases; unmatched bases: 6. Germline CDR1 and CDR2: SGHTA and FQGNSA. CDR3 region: CASSKNRGSTGELFF. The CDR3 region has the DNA TGTGCCAGCAGCAAAAACAGGGGGAGCACCGGGGAGCTGTTTTTT.